This is a list of T cell receptor beta chains from one sample in a study of CD8+CD57+ T cells in acquired aplastic anemia. One entry per CDR3 protein, called by TCRdb with MiXCR from the reads. The data contain under 200,000 distinct CDR3 sequences, approximately 52% of them seen just once; the ten biggest clones take up 1.8%. The specimen was sorted CD4+, CD8+, or CD8+CD57+ T cells (not recorded which) from PBMCs. These receptors originate from a human donor with aplastic anemia. The CDR3 runs from the conserved cysteine through the conserved F or W. The order of the fields is clone size, J gene, D gene, V gene, CDR3 DNA, CDR3 protein. D genes are given only for firm matches. Part of the rows lack a size; the others show once, few, many or a class for expanded clones.

many	TRBJ2-7	.	TRBV2	TGTGCCAGCAGTGGGGGACCGATCACCTCCTACGAGCAGTACTTC	CASSGGPITSYEQYF
.	TRBJ2-7	.	TRBV7-2	TGTGCCAGCAGCACGGTAGATACCTACGAGCAGTACTTC	CASSTVDTYEQYF
many	TRBJ2-7	.	TRBV6-1	TGTGCCAGCAGACGGGCTGCGGCCTACGAGCAGTACTTC	CASRRAAAYEQYF
.	TRBJ2-7	TRBD1	TRBV11-1	TGTGCCAGCAGCTCAGGACAGGGAGATCGCCCCTACGAGCAGTACTTC	CASSSGQGDRPYEQYF
many	TRBJ2-7	.	TRBV28	TGTGCCAGCAGTGCAACCGGGGGCAGGGAGTACTTC	CASSATGGREYF
many	TRBJ2-3	TRBD1	TRBV25-1	TGTGCCAGCAGTGGGACAGGGGTGGATACGCAGTATTTT	CASSGTGVDTQYF
many	TRBJ2-7	TRBD2	TRBV20-1	TGCAGTGCTAGAGCTCTCCTTAGCGGGAGCTCCTACGAGCAGTACTTC	CSARALLSGSSYEQYF
.	TRBJ1-1	.	TRBV19	TGTGCCAGTAGTATGGGTGCGGGGAGGGACACTGAAGCTTTCTTT	CASSMGAGRDTEAFF
once	TRBJ1-1	.	TRBV25-1	TGTGCCAGCAGTGAACGGACAGTGTATGAAGCTTCCTTT	CASSERTVYEASF
.	TRBJ2-1	TRBD2	TRBV20-1	TGCAGTGCTAGTCGGGGGGGCTGGGGTGAGCAGTTCTTC	CSASRGGWGEQFF
once	TRBJ2-7	TRBD1	TRBV20-1	TGCAGTGCTAATCGGGGACAGGGTGCCTACGAGCAGTACTTC	CSANRGQGAYEQYF
.	TRBJ2-7	TRBD1	TRBV15	TGTGCCACCAGCGACCGGGACAGGGGCTACGAGCAGTACTTC	CATSDRDRGYEQYF
.	TRBJ1-2	TRBD1	TRBV7-6	TGTGCCAGCAGCCCAGACGGCAGGGGGCTCTATGGCTACACCTTC	CASSPDGRGLYGYTF